This entry concerns a single TCR beta chain. Its target is unknown. Per germline, CDR1 LGHNA and CDR2 YSLEER. The CDR3 covers 14 residues. The V end lost 0 bases, the J end lost 3 bases, and 9 bases lay between the germline ends. This entry comes from a study of cytomegalovirus exposure and HLA in healthy donors. Study in general: The roughly 100 million unique TCR beta sequences, from around 200 million T cells, were found by an earlier analysis. Whole-study findings and limits: In a later analysis, specific HLA alleles were associated with over 15,000 TCR beta sequences at a 0.05 false discovery rate. One later analysis reportedly identified an Asian-associated ancestry cluster that showed fewer N-insertions than the approximately 710-donor mean. The study reported that TCR beta sequences accurately predicted HLA-A and HLA-B alleles in most subjects.

This PCR relied on a set of 60 Vbeta primers and 13 Jbeta primers. Only in-frame clones appear in the TCRdb table, and some are missing; sequencing was by immunoSEQ multiplex PCR. There are about 230,000 clones in the sample; about 89% occur only once, and around 1% lies in the top ten. This receptor was obtained from a woman aged 18 to 35 in good health and CMV-seronegative. The chain carries TRBV4-3 and TRBJ2-7; D not certain. Material for sequencing was PBMCs. The CDR3: CASSQERSLYEQYF. The CDR3 DNA reads TGCGCCAGCAGCCAAGAGAGGAGTCTCTACGAGCAGTACTTC.